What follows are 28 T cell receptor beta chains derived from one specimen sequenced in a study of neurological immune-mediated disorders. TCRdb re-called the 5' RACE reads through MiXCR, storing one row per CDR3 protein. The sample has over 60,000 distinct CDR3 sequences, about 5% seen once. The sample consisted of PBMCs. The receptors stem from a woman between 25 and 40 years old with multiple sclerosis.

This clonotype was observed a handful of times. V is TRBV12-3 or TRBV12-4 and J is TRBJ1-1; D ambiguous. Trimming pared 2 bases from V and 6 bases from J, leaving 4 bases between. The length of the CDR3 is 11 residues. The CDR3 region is CASSLFPEAFF. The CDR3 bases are TGTGCCAGCAGTTTATTCCCTGAAGCTTTCTTT.

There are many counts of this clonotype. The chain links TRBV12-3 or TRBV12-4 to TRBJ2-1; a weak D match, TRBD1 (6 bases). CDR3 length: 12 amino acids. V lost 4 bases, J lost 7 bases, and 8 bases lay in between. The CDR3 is CASSSRGNEQFF. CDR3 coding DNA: TGTGCCAGCAGTTCGAGGGGGAATGAGCAGTTCTTC.

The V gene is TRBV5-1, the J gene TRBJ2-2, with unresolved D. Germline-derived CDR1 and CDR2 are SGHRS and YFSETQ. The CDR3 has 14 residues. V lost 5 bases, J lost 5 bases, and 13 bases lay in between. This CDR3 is CASSGLGVTGELFF. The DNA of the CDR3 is TGCGCCAGCAGTGGGCTAGGAGTTACCGGGGAGCTGTTTTTT.

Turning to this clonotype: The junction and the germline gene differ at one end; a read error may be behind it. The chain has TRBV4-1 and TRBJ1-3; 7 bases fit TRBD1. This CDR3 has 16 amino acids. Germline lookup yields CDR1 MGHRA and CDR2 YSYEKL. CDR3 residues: CASSVTTGPSGNTIYF. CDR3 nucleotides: TGTGCCAGCAGCGTTACGACAGGGCCCTCTGGAAACACCATATATTTT.

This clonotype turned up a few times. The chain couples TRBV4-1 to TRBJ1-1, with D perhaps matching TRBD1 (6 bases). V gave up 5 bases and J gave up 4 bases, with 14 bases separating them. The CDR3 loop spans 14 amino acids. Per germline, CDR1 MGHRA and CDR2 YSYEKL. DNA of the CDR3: TGCGCCAGCAGCGTGAAGGGGGGAGTCACTGAAGCTTTCTTT. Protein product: CASSVKGGVTEAFF.

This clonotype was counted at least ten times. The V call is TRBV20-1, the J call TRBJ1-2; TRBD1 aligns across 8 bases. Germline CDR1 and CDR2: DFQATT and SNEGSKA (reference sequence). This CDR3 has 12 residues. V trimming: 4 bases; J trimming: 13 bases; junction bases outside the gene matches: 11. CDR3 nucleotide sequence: TGCAGTGCTAAACAGGGGGTATACGAGGGCACCTTC. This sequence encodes CSAKQGVYEGTF.

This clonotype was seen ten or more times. CDR3 DNA: TGTGCCATCAGTGAAACGACAGGGATTGGCTACACCTTC. Translation gives CAISETTGIGYTF. The rearrangement joins TRBV10-3 to TRBJ1-2, with 7 bases aligning to TRBD1. In germline, CDR1 is ENHRY, CDR2 SYGVKD. Trimming at V came to 3 bases and at J to 7 bases, leaving 5 bases not matched to a gene. The CDR3 totals 13 residues.

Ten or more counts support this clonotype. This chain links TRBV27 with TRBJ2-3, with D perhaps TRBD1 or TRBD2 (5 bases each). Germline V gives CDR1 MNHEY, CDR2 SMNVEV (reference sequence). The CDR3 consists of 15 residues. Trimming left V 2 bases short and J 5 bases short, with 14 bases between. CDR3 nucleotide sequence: TGTGCCAGCAGTTTAAGGTGGGGGAGAAAAGATACGCAGTATTTT. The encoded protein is CASSLRWGRKDTQYF.

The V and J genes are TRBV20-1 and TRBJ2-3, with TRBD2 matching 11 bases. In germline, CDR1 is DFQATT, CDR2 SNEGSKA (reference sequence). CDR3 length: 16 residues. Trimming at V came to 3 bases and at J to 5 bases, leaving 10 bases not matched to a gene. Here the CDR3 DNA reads TGCAGTGCTAGTACCCTAGCGGGGGGCCGGGGAGATACGCAGTATTTT. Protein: CSASTLAGGRGDTQYF.

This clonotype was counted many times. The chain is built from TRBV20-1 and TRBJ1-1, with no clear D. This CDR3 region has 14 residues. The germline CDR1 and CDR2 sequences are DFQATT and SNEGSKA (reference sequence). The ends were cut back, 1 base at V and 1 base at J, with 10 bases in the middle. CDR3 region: CSARVPGQNTEAFF. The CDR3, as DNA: TGCAGTGCTAGAGTTCCGGGTCAGAACACTGAAGCTTTCTTT.

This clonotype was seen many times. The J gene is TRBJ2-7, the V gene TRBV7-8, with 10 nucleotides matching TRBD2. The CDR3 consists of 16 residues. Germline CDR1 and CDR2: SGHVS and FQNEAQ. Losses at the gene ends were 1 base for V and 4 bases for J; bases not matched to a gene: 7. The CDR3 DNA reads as TGTGCCAGCAGCTTAGTGGCTAGCGGGAGCGGGTACGAGCAGTACTTC. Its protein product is CASSLVASGSGYEQYF.

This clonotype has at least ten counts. CDR3 coding DNA: TGCGCCAGCAGCTTGTCGGGCGGGAGGGCCGAGACCCAGTACTTC. Translated, it gives CASSLSGGRAETQYF. J is TRBJ2-5 and V is TRBV5-1; 9 nucleotides align to TRBD2. This CDR3 has 15 residues. Germline values: CDR1 SGHRS, CDR2 YFSETQ. Trimming took 1 base from V and 5 from J; bases not matched to a gene: 6.

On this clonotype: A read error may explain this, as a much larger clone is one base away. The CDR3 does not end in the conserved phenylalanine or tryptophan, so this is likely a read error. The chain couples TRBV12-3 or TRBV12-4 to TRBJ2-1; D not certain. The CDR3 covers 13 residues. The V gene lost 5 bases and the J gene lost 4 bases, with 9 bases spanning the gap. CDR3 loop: CASSPSTYNEQFI. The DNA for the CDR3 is TGTGCCAGCAGTCCTTCTACTTACAATGAGCAGTTCATC.

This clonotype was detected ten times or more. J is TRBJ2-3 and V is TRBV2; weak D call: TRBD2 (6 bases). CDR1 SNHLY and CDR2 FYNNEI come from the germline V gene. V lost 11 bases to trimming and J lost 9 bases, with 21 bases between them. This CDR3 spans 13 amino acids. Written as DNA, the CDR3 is TGTGCCGCCGGCACTAGCCATGAAGGCACGCAGTATTTT. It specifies CAAGTSHEGTQYF.

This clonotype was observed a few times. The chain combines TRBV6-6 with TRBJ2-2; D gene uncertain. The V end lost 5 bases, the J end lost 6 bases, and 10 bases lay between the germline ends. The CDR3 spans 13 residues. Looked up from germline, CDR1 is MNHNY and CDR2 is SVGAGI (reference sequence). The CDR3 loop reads CASSPIPAGELFF. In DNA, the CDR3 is TGTGCCAGCAGTCCCATTCCGGCCGGGGAGCTGTTTTTT.

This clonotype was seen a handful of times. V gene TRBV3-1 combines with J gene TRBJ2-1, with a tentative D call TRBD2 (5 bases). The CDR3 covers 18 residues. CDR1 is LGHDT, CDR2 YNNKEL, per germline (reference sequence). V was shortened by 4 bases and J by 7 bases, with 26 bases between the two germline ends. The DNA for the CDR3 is TGTGCCAGCAGCCCGGACCCAGCTAGCAGGTGGGCCGGGAATGAGCAGTTCTTC. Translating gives CASSPDPASRWAGNEQFF.

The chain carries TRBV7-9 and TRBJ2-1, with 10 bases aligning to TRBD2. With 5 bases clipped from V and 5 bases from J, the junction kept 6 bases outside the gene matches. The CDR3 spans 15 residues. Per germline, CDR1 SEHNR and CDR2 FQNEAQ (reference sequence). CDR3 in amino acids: CASSRGLAAHNEQFF. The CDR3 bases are TGTGCCAGCAGCCGAGGACTAGCGGCCCACAATGAGCAGTTCTTC.

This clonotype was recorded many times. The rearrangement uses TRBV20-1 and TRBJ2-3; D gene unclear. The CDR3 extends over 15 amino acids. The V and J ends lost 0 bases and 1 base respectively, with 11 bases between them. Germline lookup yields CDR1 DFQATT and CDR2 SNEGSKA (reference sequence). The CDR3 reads CSAREPFAGTDTQYF. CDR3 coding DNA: TGCAGTGCTAGAGAACCGTTTGCCGGCACAGATACGCAGTATTTT.

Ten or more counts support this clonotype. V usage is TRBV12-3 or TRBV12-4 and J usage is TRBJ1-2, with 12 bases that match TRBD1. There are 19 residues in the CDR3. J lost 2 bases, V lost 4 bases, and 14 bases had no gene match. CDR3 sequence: CASSSPRGTGGSSNYGYTF. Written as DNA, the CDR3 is TGTGCCAGCAGTTCTCCCCGGGGGACAGGGGGCTCATCGAACTATGGCTACACCTTC.

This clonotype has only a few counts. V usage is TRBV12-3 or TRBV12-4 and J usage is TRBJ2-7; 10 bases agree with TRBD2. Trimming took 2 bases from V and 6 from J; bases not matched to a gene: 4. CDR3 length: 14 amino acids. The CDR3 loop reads CASSLTLAGVEQYF. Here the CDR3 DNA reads TGTGCCAGCAGTTTAACTCTAGCGGGAGTCGAGCAGTACTTC.

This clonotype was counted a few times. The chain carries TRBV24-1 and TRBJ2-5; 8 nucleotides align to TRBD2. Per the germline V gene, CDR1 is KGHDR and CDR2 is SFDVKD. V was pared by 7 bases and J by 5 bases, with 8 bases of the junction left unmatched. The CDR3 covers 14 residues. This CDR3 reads CATRARGGDETQYF. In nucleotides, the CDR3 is TGTGCCACCAGGGCCCGGGGGGGCGATGAGACCCAGTACTTC.

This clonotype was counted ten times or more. The chain's CDR3 is CASSHGLLYNEQFF. CDR3 DNA sequence: TGTGCCAGCAGTCATGGACTCCTTTACAATGAGCAGTTCTTC. The chain couples TRBV12-3 or TRBV12-4 to TRBJ2-1; TRBD2 might be the D (5 bases). This CDR3 region has 14 residues. V lost 5 bases, J lost 4 bases, and 12 bases lay in between.

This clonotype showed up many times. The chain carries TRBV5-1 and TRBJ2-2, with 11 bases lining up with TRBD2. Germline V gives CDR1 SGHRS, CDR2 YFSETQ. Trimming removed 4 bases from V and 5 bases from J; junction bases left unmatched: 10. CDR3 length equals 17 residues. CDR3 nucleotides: TGCGCCAGCAGCACAGGACTAGCGGGCTTAGGTACCGGGGAGCTGTTTTTT. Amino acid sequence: CASSTGLAGLGTGELFF.

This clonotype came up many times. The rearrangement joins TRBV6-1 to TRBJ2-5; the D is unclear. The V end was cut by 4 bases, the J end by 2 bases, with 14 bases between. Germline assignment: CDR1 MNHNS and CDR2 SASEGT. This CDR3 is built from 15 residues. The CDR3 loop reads CASSGSSAGQETQYF. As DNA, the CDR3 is TGTGCCAGCAGTGGAAGCTCCGCAGGACAAGAGACCCAGTACTTC.

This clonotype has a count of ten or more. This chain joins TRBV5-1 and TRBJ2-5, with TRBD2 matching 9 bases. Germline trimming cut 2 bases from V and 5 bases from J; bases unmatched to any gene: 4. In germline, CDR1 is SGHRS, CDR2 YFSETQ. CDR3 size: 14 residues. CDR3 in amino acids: CASSFGSGGETQYF. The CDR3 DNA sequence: TGCGCCAGCAGCTTCGGTAGCGGGGGTGAGACCCAGTACTTC.

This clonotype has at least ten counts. The CDR3 is CSVNDPGQNTGELFF. DNA of the CDR3: TGCAGCGTGAATGACCCGGGACAAAACACCGGGGAGCTGTTTTTT. This chain connects TRBV29-1 to TRBJ2-2; perhaps TRBD1 as D (6 bases). V was shortened by 6 bases and J by 2 bases, with 16 bases between the two germline ends. Germline loops: CDR1 SQVTM, CDR2 ANQGSEA. The CDR3 loop spans 15 amino acids.

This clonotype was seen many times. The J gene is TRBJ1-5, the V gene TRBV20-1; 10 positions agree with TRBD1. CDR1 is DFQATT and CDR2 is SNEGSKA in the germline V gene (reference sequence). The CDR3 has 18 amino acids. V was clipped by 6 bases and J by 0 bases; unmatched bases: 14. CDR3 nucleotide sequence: TGCAGTGCCACGAAACCGGGACAGGGGACTTATAGCAATCAGCCCCAGCATTTT. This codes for CSATKPGQGTYSNQPQHF.

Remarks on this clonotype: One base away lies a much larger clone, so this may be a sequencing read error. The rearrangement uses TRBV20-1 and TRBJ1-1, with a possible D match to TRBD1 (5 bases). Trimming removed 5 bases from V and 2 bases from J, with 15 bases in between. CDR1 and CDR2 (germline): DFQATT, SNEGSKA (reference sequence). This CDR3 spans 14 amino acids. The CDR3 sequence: CSAPHQGVNTEAFF. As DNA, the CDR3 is TGCAGTGCTCCCCACCAGGGTGTCAACACTGAAGCTTTCTTT.